The rows below give T cell receptor beta chains drawn from one sample of a study of OX40 agonist ivuxolimab in advanced cancers. Profiling relied on immunoSEQ multiplex PCR, and the TCRdb table lists in-frame clones only, not all of them. The profile covers some 62,000 clones, with more than 85% appearing a single time and roughly 0.56% taken by the ten largest. The sequences come from CD4+ or CD8+ T cells sorted from blood, collected in a trial of the OX40 agonist ivuxolimab. The receptor set was obtained from an adult with an advanced solid tumor such as melanoma, head and neck, liver or kidney cancer. Both conserved end residues are part of each CDR3. Fields, in order: D gene, J gene, clone size, V gene, CDR3 DNA, CDR3 protein. D genes are given only for firm matches. Only some rows state a clone size, as once, few, many or a class for expanded clones.

>.|TRBJ2-1|.|TRBV11-2
TGTGCCAGCAGCTTTAAACTTCACAATGAGCAGTTCTTC
CASSFKLHNEQFF
>.|TRBJ2-7|.|TRBV6-1
TGTGCCAGCAGTTCAGGGTTCGGCGAGCAGTACTTC
CASSSGFGEQYF
>.|TRBJ1-4|.|TRBV7-8
TGTGCCAGCAGCTTAATCGGACCGAAAGTGGAAAAACTGTTTTTT
CASSLIGPKVEKLFF
>.|TRBJ2-1|.|TRBV9
TGTGCCAGCAGCGTAGGAGCGGGTCCTAGTGAGGAGCAGTTCTTC
CASSVGAGPSEEQFF
>TRBD2|TRBJ2-1|.|TRBV7-2
TGTGCCAGCAGCTACGGGACTAGCGGGGCCGATGAGCAGTTCTTC
CASSYGTSGADEQFF
>.|TRBJ1-1|.|TRBV29-1
TGCAGCGTTGGGAGAGACACTGAAGCTTTCTTT
CSVGRDTEAFF
>TRBD1|TRBJ2-3|.|TRBV9
TGTGCCAGCAGCGCCCCTCTGGGACAGGGGAGCACAGATACGCAGTATTTT
CASSAPLGQGSTDTQYF
>.|TRBJ1-1|.|TRBV14
TGTGCCAGCAGCCAAGGTGTTTGGAGTGGGGCCTGGGAGGACACTGAAGCTTTCTTT
CASSQGVWSGAWEDTEAFF
>.|TRBJ2-7|.|TRBV10-2
TGCGCCAGCAGTGAGAAGTTCCGCGGCTACGAGCAGTACTTC
CASSEKFRGYEQYF
>TRBD2|TRBJ2-1|.|TRBV2
TGTGCCAGCAGGGGGCGGGGGGACCCTACCTACAATGAGCAGTTCTTC
CASRGRGDPTYNEQFF
>.|TRBJ1-2|.|TRBV2
TGTGCCAGCAGTGAAGCACAGTATGGCTACACCTTC
CASSEAQYGYTF
>.|TRBJ1-1|.|TRBV5-6
TGTGCCAGCAGCCGGGTGTTGTTGGACCTGAAGAACACTGAAGCTTTCTTT
CASSRVLLDLKNTEAFF
>.|TRBJ1-5|.|TRBV13
TGTGCCAGCAGCTTAGGCGGCGCAGGGGCTGTTCAGCCCCAGCATTTT
CASSLGGAGAVQPQHF
>TRBD1|TRBJ1-5|.|TRBV5-6
TGTGCCAGCAGCGCCGACAGGGGGCTTGGGAATCAGCCCCAGCATTTT
CASSADRGLGNQPQHF
>TRBD2|TRBJ2-7|.|TRBV6-5
TGTGCCACCGGACTAGCGGGGGGCTTTTCCGAGCAGTACTTC
CATGLAGGFSEQYF
>TRBD2|TRBJ2-7|.|TRBV5-1
TGCGCCAGCAGGGGACTAGCGGGAACCCATTACGAGCAGTACTTC
CASRGLAGTHYEQYF
>TRBD1|TRBJ1-1|.|TRBV7-6
TGTGCCAGCAGCTTAGGCCCCGGGACAGGGAACACTGAAGCTTTCTTT
CASSLGPGTGNTEAFF
>.|TRBJ2-7|.|TRBV7-6
TGTGCCAGCACCCCTAGGGGAGACTCCTACGAGCAGTACTTC
CASTPRGDSYEQYF
>TRBD2|TRBJ2-1|.|TRBV19
TGTGCCAGTAGACCTAGCGGGAGTCTTAATGAGCAGTTCTTC
CASRPSGSLNEQFF
>TRBD2|TRBJ2-7|.|TRBV7-2
TGTGCCAGCAGCTTCTCCCGCGGGGGTAGCGGGGGCGACGAGCAGTACTTC
CASSFSRGGSGGDEQYF
>.|TRBJ2-1|.|TRBV6-6
TGTGCCAGCAGTTGGGGGCGGGGTAGCGGGTCAGAGCAGTTCTTC
CASSWGRGSGSEQFF
>.|TRBJ1-2|.|TRBV30
TGTGCCTGGAGTGTTCGGGGCAGGGTGGATGGCTACACCTTC
CAWSVRGRVDGYTF
>.|TRBJ1-4|.|TRBV5-1
.
CASSWTGGIRVPMKNCFF
>TRBD1|TRBJ2-2|.|TRBV7-3
TGTGCCAGCAGCGGACAGGGGTTTAACACCGGGGAGCTGTTTTTT
CASSGQGFNTGELFF
>TRBD2|TRBJ2-2|once|TRBV27
TGTGCCAGCACCCTAAGGGCTAGCGGGGGGGCCTCGGGCACCGGGGAGCTGTTTTTT
CASTLRASGGASGTGELFF
>TRBD1|TRBJ2-7|.|TRBV7-2
TGTGCCAGCAGCTTAAGAATGGGACAGGGGGCCTACGAGCAGTACTTC
CASSLRMGQGAYEQYF
>.|TRBJ1-1|.|TRBV9
TGTGCCAGCAGCGTAGAAGACACAATATACATGAACACTGAAGCTTTCTTT
CASSVEDTIYMNTEAFF
>.|TRBJ2-2|.|TRBV7-9
TGTGCCAGCAGCCCAGACGCCGGGGAGCTGTTTTTT
CASSPDAGELFF
>.|TRBJ2-1|.|TRBV18
TGTGCCAGCTCACCACCGGTACGGAGCGGTGAGCAGTTCTTC
CASSPPVRSGEQFF
>.|TRBJ2-5|.|TRBV15
TGTGCCACCAGCAGAGGGACCAGCCGGGAAGAGACCCAGTACTTC
CATSRGTSREETQYF
>.|TRBJ1-4|.|TRBV6-6
TGTGCCAGCAAAACAACAACTAATGAAAAACTGTTTTTT
CASKTTTNEKLFF
>.|TRBJ2-3|once|TRBV19
TGTGCCAGTAGTCCCACCTCTAGCACAGATACGCAGTATTTT
CASSPTSSTDTQYF
>TRBD1|TRBJ2-2|.|TRBV4-2
TGTGCCAGCAGCCCAGACAGGGTGTTGGACACCGGGGAGCTGTTTTTT
CASSPDRVLDTGELFF
>.|TRBJ2-7|.|TRBV6-1
TGTGCCAGCAGCACCGGGACCATGATCGAGCAGTACTTC
CASSTGTMIEQYF
>TRBD1|TRBJ2-7|few|TRBV19
TGTGCCAGTAGTATAGCTGCGACAGGGGAGCACGAGCAGTACTTC
CASSIAATGEHEQYF
>TRBD1|TRBJ1-1|.|TRBV18
TGTGCCAGCTCATCAGGGGGTGACACTGAAGCTTTCTTT
CASSSGGDTEAFF
>TRBD2|TRBJ2-1|.|TRBV11-2
TGTGCCAGCAGACCCAGCGGGAGCTCCTACAATGAGCAGTTCTTC
CASRPSGSSYNEQFF
>TRBD2|TRBJ2-2|.|TRBV2
TGTGCCAGCCACGGGGGGAGGCAGACCGGGGAGCTGTTTTTT
CASHGGRQTGELFF
>.|TRBJ2-5|.|TRBV6-6
TGTGCCAGCAGTTCCGGGGCCTTCCAAGAGACCCAGTACTTC
CASSSGAFQETQYF
>TRBD1|TRBJ2-1|.|TRBV19
TGTGCCAGTAGTCCCCCGGGACAGGGATACAATGAGCAGTTCTTC
CASSPPGQGYNEQFF
>TRBD1|TRBJ1-2|once|TRBV6-5
TGTGCCAGCAGTGCAGGGGGGGTTGGCTACACCTTC
CASSAGGVGYTF